This entry features one TCR beta chain sequence. The antigen remains undetermined. The authors reverse transcribed all of the isolated RNA, so sequencing captured expressed TCRB transcripts. Several million reads on average were seen across naive, central memory and regulatory T cell samples. The repertoire was sequenced with immunoSEQ multiplex PCR; TCRdb's copy has only in-frame clones and lacks some. The sample consists of 620,000 or so clones, less than 20% of them appearing once. The data derive from a study of beta chain features in type 1 diabetes. Points from the study as a whole: In these data, an HLA type influence on TCRB rearrangement remained unresolved.

Researchers reported sorting CD4+ naive, central memory, regulatory and stem cell-like memory cells via CD45RO/CCR7/CD25/CD127/CD95/CD27. In all sorted populations, purity surpassed 95%. The sequenced sample was naive CD4+ T cells from blood. The clonotype originates from a man aged 18 to 35 in good health.

The DNA for the CDR3 is TGTGCCAGCACCCAGACTAGCTTCCCAGATACGCAGTATTTT. This sequence encodes CASTQTSFPDTQYF. The V call is TRBV9, the J call TRBJ2-3, with 7 positions matching TRBD2. Germline CDR1 reads SGDLS; CDR2 reads YYNGEE. The V and J ends lost 6 bases and 4 bases, in that order; junction bases with no gene match: 8. The CDR3 loop spans 14 amino acids. The variable domain in full, completed from reference TRBV9 and TRBJ2-3, reads DSGVTQTPKHLITATGQRVTLRCSPRSGDLSVYWYQQSLDQGLQFLIQYYNGEERAKGNILERFSAQQFPDLHSELNLSSLELGDSALYFCASTQTSFPDTQYFGPGTRLTVL.